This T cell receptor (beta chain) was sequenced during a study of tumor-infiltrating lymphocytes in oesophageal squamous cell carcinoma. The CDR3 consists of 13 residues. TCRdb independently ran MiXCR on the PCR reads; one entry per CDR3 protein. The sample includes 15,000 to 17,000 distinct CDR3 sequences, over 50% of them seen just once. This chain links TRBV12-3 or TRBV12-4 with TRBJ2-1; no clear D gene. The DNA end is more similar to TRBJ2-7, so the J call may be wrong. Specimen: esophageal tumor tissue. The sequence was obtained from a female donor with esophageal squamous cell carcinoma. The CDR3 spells CASSLGGIYEQYF. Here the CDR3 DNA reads TGTGCCAGCAGTTTGGGCGGCATCTACGAGCAGTACTTC.